The clone carrying this TCR beta chain was observed many times. Germline V gives CDR1 GTSNPN, CDR2 SVGIG (reference sequence). The CDR3 covers 13 residues. V gave up 4 bases and J gave up 2 bases, with 10 bases separating them. These data are taken from a study of T-cell memory formation after mild COVID-19. From the 5' RACE reads, TCRdb called clonotypes with MiXCR, one entry per CDR3 protein. Of more than 250,000 distinct CDR3 sequences listed, roughly a sixth were seen once; the top ten hold 22%. The TCR comes from a man between 18 and 35 years old who had mild COVID-19 (a few samples of this study predate the infection). Cell type and time point are not known. The material sequenced was PBMCs or a T cell subset sorted from them (not recorded which). This sequence joins TRBV30 and TRBJ2-3; D might be TRBD1 (6 bases). The chain's CDR3 is CAWNRDFTDTQYF. The CDR3 DNA reads TGTGCCTGGAACAGGGATTTCACAGATACGCAGTATTTT.